The 11 T cell receptor beta chains in this list originate from one sample, sequenced in a study of regulatory T cells in long-lasting Graves disease. CDR3-region Arm-PCR and iRepertoire HTBI primers produced the TCR beta libraries. Each CDR3 protein is one row after TCRdb ran MiXCR on the multiplex PCR reads. The profile covers 400,000 or so distinct CDR3 sequences, with 20% to 25% appearing a single time and about a quarter taken by the ten largest. Specified time point: persistent/refractory GD, antithyroid drugs over 5 years with positive TRAb. Generation of the TCR library employed RNA extracted from PBMCs. The source material was peripheral blood mononuclear cells (PBMCs), sampled when the disease was refractory, from a patient treated with antithyroid drugs. These receptors were obtained from a female donor with Graves disease.

About this clonotype: The CDR3 does not end in the conserved phenylalanine or tryptophan, so this is likely a read error. This rearrangement joins TRBV19 to TRBJ1-1; the match to TRBD1 covers 7 bases. Germline-derived CDR1 and CDR2 are LNHDA and SQIVND (reference sequence). This CDR3 has 15 amino acids. J gave up 1 base and V 3 bases, and 5 bases lay outside the gene matches. CDR3 region: CASSISGTANTEAFL. The CDR3 coding sequence is TGTGCCAGTAGTATTTCCGGGACAGCGAACACTGAAGCTTTCCTT.

This clonotype has at least ten counts. The rearrangement uses TRBV7-8 and TRBJ2-7; D unresolved. Germline CDR1 and CDR2: SGHVS and FQNEAQ. The CDR3 is 17 residues long. V lost 3 bases and J lost 3, with 21 bases in between. CDR3 coding DNA: TGTGCCAGCAGCTTTGTTTCGAGGTCGATCAGCCACTACGAGCAGTACTTC. Translated, it gives CASSFVSRSISHYEQYF.

The chain recombines TRBV30 with TRBJ1-3; unclear D gene. V was cut by 2 bases and J by 2 bases, with 7 bases left in between. This CDR3 region has 13 residues. From germline, CDR1 is GTSNPN and CDR2 SVGIG (reference sequence). CDR3: CAWSLRTGNTIYF. CDR3 DNA: TGTGCCTGGAGTCTCCGAACTGGAAACACCATATATTTT.

This clonotype was detected a few times. The chain is built from TRBV7-2 and TRBJ1-2; 7 bases map to TRBD1. CDR1 SGHTA and CDR2 FQGNSA come from the germline V gene. The CDR3 has 16 residues. V lost 6 bases, J lost 8 bases, and 18 bases stayed unmatched. In nucleotides, the CDR3 is TGTGCCAGCAGGGTACCGGGACAGATTTCTTTGTACGGCTACACCTTC. As protein: CASRVPGQISLYGYTF.

This clonotype was seen repeatedly, ten times or more. This chain links TRBV27 with TRBJ1-2, with TRBD1 identical over 8 bases. The V gene end was trimmed by 3 bases and the J gene end by 0 bases; junction bases not matched to a gene: 6. Germline CDR1 reads MNHEY; CDR2 reads SMNVEV (reference sequence). CDR3 length: 16 residues. Here the CDR3 reads CASSLTGDSANYGYTF. The CDR3 nucleotides are TGTGCCAGCAGTTTGACAGGGGATAGTGCTAACTATGGCTACACCTTC.

This clonotype showed up just a few times. The chain is built from TRBV28 and TRBJ2-7; 9 positions match TRBD2. CDR1 MDHEN and CDR2 SYDVKM come from the germline V gene. This CDR3 has 16 amino acids. J was trimmed by 6 bases and V by 4 bases; bases with no gene match: 13. CDR3 DNA sequence: TGTGCCAGCAGTTCCGTATGGGTAGCGGGAGTTCTCGAGCAGTACTTC. Protein product: CASSSVWVAGVLEQYF.

This clonotype turned up a few times. J is TRBJ2-4 and V is TRBV3-1, with D possibly matching TRBD2 (5 bases). Germline values: CDR1 LGHDT, CDR2 YNNKEL (reference sequence). V dropped 1 base and J dropped 9 bases, with 16 bases sitting between them. This CDR3 spans 15 amino acids. CDR3 protein: CASSQVPGGAGIQYF. DNA for the CDR3: TGTGCCAGCAGCCAAGTTCCAGGAGGCGCGGGCATTCAGTACTTC.

This chain joins TRBV6-5 and TRBJ2-6, with D possibly being TRBD1 or TRBD2 (6 bases each). CDR3 length: 17 residues. V was shortened by 2 bases and J by 0 bases, with 11 bases between the two germline ends. Germline-derived CDR1 and CDR2 are MNHEY and SVGAGI. The CDR3 DNA reads as TGTGCCAGCAGTTACCTCAGGGGAGGCTCTGGGGCCAACGTCCTGACTTTC. Its translation is CASSYLRGGSGANVLTF.

The rearrangement uses TRBV5-8 and TRBJ1-5; 9 bases match TRBD1. This CDR3 has 18 amino acids. The germline CDR1 and CDR2 sequences are SGHTS and YDEGEE. Trimming cost V 4 bases and J 0 bases; bases outside gene matches: 11. The CDR3 spells CASSHGQGNLYSNQPQHF. In nucleotides, the CDR3 is TGTGCCAGCAGCCACGGACAGGGGAACCTTTATAGCAATCAGCCCCAGCATTTT.

This rearrangement joins TRBV28 to TRBJ2-1; 10 bases are a match to TRBD2. The CDR3 loop spans 16 amino acids. Germline CDR1 is MDHEN and CDR2 is SYDVKM. V lost 1 base to trimming and J lost 7 bases; unmatched junction nucleotides: 7. CDR3 in amino acids: CASSLFPSGSWNEQFF. The CDR3 DNA reads TGTGCCAGCAGTTTATTTCCTAGCGGGAGTTGGAATGAGCAGTTCTTC.

The V call is TRBV20-1, the J call TRBJ2-7; 9 nucleotides line up with TRBD2. CDR3 length: 15 residues. With 4 bases clipped from V and 2 bases from J, the junction kept 9 bases outside the gene matches. Germline V CDR1 and CDR2: DFQATT, SNEGSKA (reference sequence). In DNA, the CDR3 is TGCAGTGCTACTTCCTCCGAGCGGGAGGCCTACGAGCAGTACTTC. Its translation: CSATSSEREAYEQYF.